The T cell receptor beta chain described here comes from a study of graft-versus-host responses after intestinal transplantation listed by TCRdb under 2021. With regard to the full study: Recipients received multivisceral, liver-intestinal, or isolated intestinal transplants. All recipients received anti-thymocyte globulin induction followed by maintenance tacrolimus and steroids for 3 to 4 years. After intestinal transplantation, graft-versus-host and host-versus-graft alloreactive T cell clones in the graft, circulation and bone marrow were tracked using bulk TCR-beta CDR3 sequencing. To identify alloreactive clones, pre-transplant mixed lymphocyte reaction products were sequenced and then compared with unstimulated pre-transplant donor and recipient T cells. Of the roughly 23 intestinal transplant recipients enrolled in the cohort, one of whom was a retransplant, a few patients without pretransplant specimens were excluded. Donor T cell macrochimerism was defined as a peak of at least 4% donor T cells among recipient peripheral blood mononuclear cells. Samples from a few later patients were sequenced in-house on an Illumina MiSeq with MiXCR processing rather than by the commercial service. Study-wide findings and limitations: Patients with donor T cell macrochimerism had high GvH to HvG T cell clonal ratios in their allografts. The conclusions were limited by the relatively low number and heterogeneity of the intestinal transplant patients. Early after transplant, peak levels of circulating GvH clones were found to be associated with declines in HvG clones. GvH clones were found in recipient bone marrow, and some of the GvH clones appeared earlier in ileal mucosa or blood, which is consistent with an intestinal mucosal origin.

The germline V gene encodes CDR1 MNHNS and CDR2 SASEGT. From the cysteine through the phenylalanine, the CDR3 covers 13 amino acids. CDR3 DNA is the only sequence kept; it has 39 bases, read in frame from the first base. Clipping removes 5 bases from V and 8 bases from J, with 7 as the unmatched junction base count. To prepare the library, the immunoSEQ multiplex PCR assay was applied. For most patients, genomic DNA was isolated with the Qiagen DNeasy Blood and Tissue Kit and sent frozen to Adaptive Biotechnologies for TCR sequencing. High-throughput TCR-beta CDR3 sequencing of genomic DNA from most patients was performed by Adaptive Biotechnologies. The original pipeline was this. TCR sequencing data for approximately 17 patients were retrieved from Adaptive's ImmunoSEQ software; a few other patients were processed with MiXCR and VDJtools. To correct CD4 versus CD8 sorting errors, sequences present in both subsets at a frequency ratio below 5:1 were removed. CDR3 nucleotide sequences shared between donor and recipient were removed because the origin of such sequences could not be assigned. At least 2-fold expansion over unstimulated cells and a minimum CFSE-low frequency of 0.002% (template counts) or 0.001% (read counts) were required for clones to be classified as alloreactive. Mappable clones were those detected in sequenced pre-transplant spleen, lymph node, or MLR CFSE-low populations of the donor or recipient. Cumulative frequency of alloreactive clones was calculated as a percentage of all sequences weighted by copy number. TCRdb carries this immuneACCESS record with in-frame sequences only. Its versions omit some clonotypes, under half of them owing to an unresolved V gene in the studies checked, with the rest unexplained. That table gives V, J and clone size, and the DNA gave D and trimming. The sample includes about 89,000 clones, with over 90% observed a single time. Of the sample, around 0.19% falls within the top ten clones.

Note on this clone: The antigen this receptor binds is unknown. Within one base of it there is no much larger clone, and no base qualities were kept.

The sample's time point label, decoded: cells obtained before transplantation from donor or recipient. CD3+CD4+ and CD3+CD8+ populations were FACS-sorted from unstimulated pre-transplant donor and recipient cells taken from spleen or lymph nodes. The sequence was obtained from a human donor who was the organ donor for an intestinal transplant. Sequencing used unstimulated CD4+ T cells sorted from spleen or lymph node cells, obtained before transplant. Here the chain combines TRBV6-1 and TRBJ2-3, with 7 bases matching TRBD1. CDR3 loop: CASSSTDRVTQYF. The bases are TGTGCCAGCAGTTCAACCGACAGGGTTACGCAGTATTTT.